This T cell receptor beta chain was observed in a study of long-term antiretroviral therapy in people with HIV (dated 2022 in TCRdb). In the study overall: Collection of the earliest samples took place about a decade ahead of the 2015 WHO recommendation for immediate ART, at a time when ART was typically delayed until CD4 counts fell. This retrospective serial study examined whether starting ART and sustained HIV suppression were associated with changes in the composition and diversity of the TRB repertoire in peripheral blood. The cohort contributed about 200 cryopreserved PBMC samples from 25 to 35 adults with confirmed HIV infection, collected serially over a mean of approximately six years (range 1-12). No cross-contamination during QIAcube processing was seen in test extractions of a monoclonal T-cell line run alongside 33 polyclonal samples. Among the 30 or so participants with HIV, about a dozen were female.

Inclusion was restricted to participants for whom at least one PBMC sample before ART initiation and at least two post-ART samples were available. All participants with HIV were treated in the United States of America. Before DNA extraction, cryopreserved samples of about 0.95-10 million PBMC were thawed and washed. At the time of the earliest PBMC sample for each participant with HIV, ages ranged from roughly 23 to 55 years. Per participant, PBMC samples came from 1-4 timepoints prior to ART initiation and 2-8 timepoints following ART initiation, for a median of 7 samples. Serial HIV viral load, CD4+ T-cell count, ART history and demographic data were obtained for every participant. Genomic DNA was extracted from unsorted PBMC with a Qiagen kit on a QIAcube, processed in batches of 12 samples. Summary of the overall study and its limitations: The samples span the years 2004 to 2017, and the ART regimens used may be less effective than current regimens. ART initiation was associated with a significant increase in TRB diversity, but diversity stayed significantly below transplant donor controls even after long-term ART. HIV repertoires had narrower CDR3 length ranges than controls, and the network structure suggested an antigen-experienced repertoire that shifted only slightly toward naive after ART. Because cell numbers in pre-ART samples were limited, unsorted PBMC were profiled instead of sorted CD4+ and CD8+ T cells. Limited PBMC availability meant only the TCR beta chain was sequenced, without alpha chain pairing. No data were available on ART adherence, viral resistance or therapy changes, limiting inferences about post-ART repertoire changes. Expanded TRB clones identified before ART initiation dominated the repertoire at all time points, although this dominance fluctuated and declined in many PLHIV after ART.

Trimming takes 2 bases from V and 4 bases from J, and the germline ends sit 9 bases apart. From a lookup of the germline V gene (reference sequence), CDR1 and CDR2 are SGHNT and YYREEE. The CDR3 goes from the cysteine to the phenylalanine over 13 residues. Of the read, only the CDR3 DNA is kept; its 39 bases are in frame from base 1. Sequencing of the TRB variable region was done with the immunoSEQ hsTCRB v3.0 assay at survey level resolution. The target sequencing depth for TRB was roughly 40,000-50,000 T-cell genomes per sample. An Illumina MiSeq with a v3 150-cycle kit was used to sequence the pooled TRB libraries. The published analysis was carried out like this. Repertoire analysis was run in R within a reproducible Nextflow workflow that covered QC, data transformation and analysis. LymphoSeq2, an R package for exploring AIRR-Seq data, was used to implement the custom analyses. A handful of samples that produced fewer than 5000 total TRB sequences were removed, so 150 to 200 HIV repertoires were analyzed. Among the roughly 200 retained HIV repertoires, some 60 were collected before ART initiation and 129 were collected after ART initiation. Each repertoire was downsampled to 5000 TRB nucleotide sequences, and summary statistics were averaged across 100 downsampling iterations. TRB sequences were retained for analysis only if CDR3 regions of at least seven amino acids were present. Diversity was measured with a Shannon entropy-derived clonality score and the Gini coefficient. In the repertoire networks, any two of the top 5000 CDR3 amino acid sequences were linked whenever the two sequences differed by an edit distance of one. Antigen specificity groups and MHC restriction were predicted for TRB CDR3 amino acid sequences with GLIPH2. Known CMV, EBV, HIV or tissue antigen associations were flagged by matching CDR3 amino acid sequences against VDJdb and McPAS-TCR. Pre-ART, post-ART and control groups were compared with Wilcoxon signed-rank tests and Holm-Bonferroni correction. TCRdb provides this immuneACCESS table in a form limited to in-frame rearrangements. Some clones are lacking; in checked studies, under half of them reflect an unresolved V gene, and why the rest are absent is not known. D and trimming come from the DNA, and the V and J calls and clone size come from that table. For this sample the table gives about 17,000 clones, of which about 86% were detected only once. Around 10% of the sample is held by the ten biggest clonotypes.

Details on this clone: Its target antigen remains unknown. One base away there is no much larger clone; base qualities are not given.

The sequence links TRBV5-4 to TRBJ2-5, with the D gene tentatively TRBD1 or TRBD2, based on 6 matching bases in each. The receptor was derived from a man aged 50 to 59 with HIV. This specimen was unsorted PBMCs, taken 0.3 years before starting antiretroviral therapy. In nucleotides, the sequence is TGTGCCAGCAGCTTAGGGGGGCGAGAGACCCAGTACTTC. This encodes CASSLGGRETQYF.